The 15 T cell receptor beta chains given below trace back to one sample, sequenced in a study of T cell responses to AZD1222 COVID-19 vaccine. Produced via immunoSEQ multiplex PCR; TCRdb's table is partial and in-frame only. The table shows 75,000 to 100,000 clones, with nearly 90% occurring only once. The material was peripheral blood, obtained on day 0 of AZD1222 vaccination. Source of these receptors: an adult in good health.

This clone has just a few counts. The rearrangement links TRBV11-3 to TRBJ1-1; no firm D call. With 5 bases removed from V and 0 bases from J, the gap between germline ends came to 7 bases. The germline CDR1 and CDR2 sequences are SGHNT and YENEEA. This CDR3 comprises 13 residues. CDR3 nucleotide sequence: TGTGCCAGCAGCGGCGGGATGAACACTGAAGCTTTCTTT. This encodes CASSGGMNTEAFF.

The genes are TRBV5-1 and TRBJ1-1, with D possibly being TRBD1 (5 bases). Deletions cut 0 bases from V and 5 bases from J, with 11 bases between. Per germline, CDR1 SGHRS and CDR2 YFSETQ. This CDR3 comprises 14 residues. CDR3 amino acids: CASSLATQGTEAFF. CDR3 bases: TGCGCCAGCAGCTTGGCAACGCAGGGTACTGAAGCTTTCTTT.

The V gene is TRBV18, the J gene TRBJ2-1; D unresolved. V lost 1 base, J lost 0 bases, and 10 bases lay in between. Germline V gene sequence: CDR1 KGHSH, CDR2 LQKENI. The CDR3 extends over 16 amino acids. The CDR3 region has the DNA TGTGCCAGCTCACCACTTCTTTTTAACTCCTACAATGAGCAGTTCTTC. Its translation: CASSPLLFNSYNEQFF. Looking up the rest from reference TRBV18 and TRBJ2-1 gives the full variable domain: NAGVMQNPRHLVRRRGQEARLRCSPMKGHSHVYWYRQLPEEGLKFMVYLQKENIIDESGMPKERFSAEFPKEGPSILRIQQVVRGDSAAYFCASSPLLFNSYNEQFFGPGTRLTVL.

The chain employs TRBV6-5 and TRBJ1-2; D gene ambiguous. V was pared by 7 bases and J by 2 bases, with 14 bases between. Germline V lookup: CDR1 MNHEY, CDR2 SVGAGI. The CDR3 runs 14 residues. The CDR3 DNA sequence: TGTGCCAGCACCTATGGGAGGTTCAACTATGGCTACACCTTC. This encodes CASTYGRFNYGYTF.

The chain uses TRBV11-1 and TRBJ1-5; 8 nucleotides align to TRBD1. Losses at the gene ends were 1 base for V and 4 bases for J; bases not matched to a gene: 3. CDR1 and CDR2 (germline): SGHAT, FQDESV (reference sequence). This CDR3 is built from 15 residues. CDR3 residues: CASSLGRTGNQPQHF. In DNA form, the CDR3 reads TGTGCCAGCAGCTTAGGTCGGACAGGGAATCAGCCCCAGCATTTT.

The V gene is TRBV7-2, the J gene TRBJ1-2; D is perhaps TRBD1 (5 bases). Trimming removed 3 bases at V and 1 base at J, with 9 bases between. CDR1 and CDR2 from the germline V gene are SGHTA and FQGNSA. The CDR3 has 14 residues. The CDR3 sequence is CASSFDSNNYGYTF. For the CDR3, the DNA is TGTGCCAGCAGCTTCGACAGTAATAACTATGGCTACACCTTC.

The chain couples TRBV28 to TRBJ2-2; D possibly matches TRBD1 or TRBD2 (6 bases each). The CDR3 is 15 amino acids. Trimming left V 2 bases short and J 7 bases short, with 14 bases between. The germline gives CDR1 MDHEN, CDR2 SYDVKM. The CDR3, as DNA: TGTGCCAGCAGTTTAGGGGGGCAGGGTATCGGGGAGCTGTTTTTT. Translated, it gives CASSLGGQGIGELFF.

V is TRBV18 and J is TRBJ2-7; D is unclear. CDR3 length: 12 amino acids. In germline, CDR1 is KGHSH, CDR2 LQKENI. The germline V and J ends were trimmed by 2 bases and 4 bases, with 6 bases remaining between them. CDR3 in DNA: TGTGCCAGCTCACCAGGGCTTTACGAGCAGTACTTC. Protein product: CASSPGLYEQYF.

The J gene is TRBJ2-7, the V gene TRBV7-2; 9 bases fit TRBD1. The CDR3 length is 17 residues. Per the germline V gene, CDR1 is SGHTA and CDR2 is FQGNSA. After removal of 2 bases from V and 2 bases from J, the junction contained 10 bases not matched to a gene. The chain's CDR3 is CASSLRQTRDRAYEQYF. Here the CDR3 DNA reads TGTGCCAGCAGCTTACGCCAGACCCGGGACAGGGCCTACGAGCAGTACTTC.

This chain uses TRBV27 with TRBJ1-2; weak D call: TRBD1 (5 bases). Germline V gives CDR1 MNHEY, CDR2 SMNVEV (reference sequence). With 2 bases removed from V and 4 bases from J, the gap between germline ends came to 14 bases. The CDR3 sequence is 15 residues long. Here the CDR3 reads CASSLTVGEAYGYTF. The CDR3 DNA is TGTGCCAGCAGTTTAACGGTAGGGGAGGCCTATGGCTACACCTTC.

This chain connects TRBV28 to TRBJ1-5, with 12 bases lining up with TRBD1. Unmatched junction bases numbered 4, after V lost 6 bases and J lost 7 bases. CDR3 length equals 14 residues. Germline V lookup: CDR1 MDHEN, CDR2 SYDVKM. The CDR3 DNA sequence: TGTGCCAGCAGACCGGGACAGGGGGCCCAGCCCCAGCATTTT. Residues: CASRPGQGAQPQHF. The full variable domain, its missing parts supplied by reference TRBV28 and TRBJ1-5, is DVKVTQSSRYLVKRTGEKVFLECVQDMDHENMFWYRQDPGLGLRLIYFSYDVKMKEKGDIPEGYSVSREKKERFSLILESASTNQTSMYLCASRPGQGAQPQHFGDGTRLSIL.

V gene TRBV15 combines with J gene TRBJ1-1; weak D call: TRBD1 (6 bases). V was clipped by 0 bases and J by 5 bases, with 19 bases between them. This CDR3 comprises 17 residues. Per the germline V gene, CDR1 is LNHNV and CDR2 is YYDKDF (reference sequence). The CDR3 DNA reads TGTGCCACCAGCAGAGATGGGATGGTGGGGGCGAATACTGAAGCTTTCTTT. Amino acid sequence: CATSRDGMVGANTEAFF.

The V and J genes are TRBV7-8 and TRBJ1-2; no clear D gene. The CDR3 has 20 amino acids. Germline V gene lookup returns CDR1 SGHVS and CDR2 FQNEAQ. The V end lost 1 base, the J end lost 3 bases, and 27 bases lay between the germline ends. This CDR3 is CASSLVVLRELLAFYYGYTF. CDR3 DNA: TGTGCCAGCAGCTTAGTGGTTTTACGGGAACTACTAGCCTTCTACTATGGCTACACCTTC.

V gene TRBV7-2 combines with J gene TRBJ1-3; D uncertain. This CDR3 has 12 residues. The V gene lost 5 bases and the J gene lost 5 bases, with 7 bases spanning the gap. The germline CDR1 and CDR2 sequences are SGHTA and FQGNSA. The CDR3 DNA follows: TGTGCCAGCAGCCCTGGCCGAAACACCATATATTTT. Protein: CASSPGRNTIYF.

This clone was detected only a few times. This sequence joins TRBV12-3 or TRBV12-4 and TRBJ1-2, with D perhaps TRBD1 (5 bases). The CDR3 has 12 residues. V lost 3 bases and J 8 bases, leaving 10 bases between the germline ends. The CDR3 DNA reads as TGTGCCAGCAGTTTGGACGGGGACGGCTACACCTTC. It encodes CASSLDGDGYTF.